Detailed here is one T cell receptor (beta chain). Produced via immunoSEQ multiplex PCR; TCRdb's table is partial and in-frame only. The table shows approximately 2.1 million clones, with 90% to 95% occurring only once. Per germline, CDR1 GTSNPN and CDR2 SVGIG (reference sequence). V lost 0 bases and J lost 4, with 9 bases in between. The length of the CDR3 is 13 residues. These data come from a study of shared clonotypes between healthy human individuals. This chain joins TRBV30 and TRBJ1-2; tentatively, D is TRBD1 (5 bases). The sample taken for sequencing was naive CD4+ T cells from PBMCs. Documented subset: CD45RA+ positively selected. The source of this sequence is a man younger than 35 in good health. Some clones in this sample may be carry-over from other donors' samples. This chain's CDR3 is CAWSVGALYGYTF. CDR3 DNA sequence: TGTGCCTGGAGTGTTGGGGCCCTCTATGGCTACACCTTC.